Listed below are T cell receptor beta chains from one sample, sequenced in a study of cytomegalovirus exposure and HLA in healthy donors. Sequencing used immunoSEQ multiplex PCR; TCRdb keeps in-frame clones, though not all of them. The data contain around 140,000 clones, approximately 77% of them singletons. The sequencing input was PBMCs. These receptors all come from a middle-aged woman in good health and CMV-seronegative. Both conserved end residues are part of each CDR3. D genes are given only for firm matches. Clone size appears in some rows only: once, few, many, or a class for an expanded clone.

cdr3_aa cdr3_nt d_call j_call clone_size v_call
CASSSGTSGVYEQYF TGTGCCAGCAGCTCGGGGACTAGCGGAGTCTACGAGCAGTACTTC TRBD2 TRBJ2-7 . TRBV13
CASSQDPGRESEKLFF TGCGCCAGCAGCCAGGACCCAGGGAGGGAGAGTGAAAAACTGTTTTTT . TRBJ1-4 . TRBV4-1
CSVEQGAHYGYTF TGCAGCGTTGAACAGGGGGCACATTATGGCTACACCTTC TRBD1 TRBJ1-2 . TRBV29-1
CAWSAVAGYDEQFF TGTGCCTGGAGTGCGGTGGCAGGGTATGATGAGCAGTTCTTC . TRBJ2-1 . TRBV30
CASSPRISGDTGELFF TGTGCCAGCAGCCCCAGGATTAGCGGGGACACCGGGGAGCTGTTTTTT TRBD2 TRBJ2-2 . TRBV25-1
CASGTGAYEQYF TGTGCCAGCGGAACAGGGGCCTACGAGCAGTACTTC TRBD1 TRBJ2-7 . TRBV27
CASSAEGGSWNTQYF TGTGCCAGCAGCGCGGAGGGTGGGTCATGGAATACGCAGTATTTT . TRBJ2-3 . TRBV6-4
CASSIKGGVWTEAFF TGTGCCAGTAGTATAAAAGGGGGCGTGTGGACTGAAGCTTTCTTT TRBD1 TRBJ1-1 . TRBV19
CASSLVGTGGLNEQFF TGTGCCAGCAGCTTGGTTGGGACAGGGGGCCTTAATGAGCAGTTCTTC TRBD1 TRBJ2-1 . TRBV5-4
CASSAGYSYEQYF TGTGCCAGCAGCGCGGGTTACTCCTACGAGCAGTACTTC . TRBJ2-7 . TRBV9
CASSLNRPSAGETQYF TGTGCCAGCAGCTTAAATCGTCCGTCGGCGGGAGAGACCCAGTACTTC . TRBJ2-5 . TRBV7-2
CASSYGTGNTEAFF TGTGCCAGCAGCTACGGGACAGGGAACACTGAAGCTTTCTTT TRBD1 TRBJ1-1 . TRBV7-8
CASSLGANYGYTF TGTGCCAGCAGCTTAGGGGCAAACTATGGCTACACCTTC . TRBJ1-2 . TRBV13
CATSTRVTGSPLHF TGTGCCACCAGCACGCGAGTGACGGGGTCACCCCTCCACTTT . TRBJ1-6 . TRBV15
CASSLSGGQTQYF TGTGCCAGCAGCCTCTCAGGGGGCCAGACCCAGTACTTC TRBD1 TRBJ2-5 . TRBV9
CASKEEGQGWPEAFF TGCGCCAGCAAAGAAGAAGGACAGGGGTGGCCCGAAGCTTTCTTT TRBD1 TRBJ1-1 few TRBV5-1
CASREGQATYEQYF TGCGCCAGCAGGGAAGGACAGGCAACCTACGAGCAGTACTTC TRBD1 TRBJ2-7 . TRBV4-1
CASSEARYREGEKLFF TGTGCCAGCAGTGAAGCGCGGTACAGGGAGGGTGAAAAACTGTTTTTT . TRBJ1-4 . TRBV2
CASSVLDRGLSEQYF TGTGCCAGCAGCGTATTGGACAGGGGTTTATCCGAGCAGTACTTC TRBD1 TRBJ2-7 once TRBV9
CASSGRGRVNTEAFF TGTGCCAGCAGTGGAAGGGGGCGAGTGAACACTGAAGCTTTCTTT TRBD1 TRBJ1-1 once TRBV6-4
CASSRLGGGSRADTQYF TGCGCCAGCAGCCGTCTCGGCGGGGGCAGCCGGGCAGATACGCAGTATTTT . TRBJ2-3 . TRBV4-3
CASSLVILGGNTIYF TGTGCCAGCAGCTTAGTCATTCTCGGTGGAAACACCATATATTTT . TRBJ1-3 . TRBV7-2
CASAGNTGELFF TGTGCCTCCGCCGGGAACACCGGGGAGCTGTTTTTT . TRBJ2-2 . TRBV7-2
CASSYKRGGFNGELFF TGTGCCAGCAGTTATAAGCGGGGGGGCTTTAACGGGGAGCTGTTTTTT TRBD2 TRBJ2-2 . TRBV6-5
CASIAGTGPYEQYF TGCGCCAGCATAGCCGGGACAGGGCCCTACGAGCAGTACTTC TRBD1 TRBJ2-7 . TRBV10-1
CASSFDRGKGEAFF TGCGCCAGCAGCTTTGACAGGGGCAAGGGTGAAGCTTTCTTT TRBD1 TRBJ1-1 few TRBV5-1
CASSPRTGSYEQYF TGTGCCAGCAGTCCCCGGACAGGGTCCTACGAGCAGTACTTC TRBD1 TRBJ2-7 . TRBV6-1
CATRGGDGTEAFF TGTGCCACGAGGGGGGGTGACGGCACTGAAGCTTTCTTT . TRBJ1-1 . TRBV7-3
CATNSPGQGYNEQFF TGCGCCACCAACTCCCCGGGACAGGGATACAATGAGCAGTTCTTC TRBD1 TRBJ2-1 . TRBV5-1
CASSLWGGSGGGEQYF TGTGCCAGCAGCTTGTGGGGGGGGTCAGGAGGAGGTGAGCAGTACTTC TRBD2 TRBJ2-7 few TRBV5-6
CASSYSGGKDTQYF TGTGCCAGCAGTTACTCGGGGGGGAAGGATACGCAGTATTTT TRBD2 TRBJ2-3 . TRBV6-5
CASSQLQGVNTEAFF TGCGCCAGCAGCCAACTACAGGGTGTAAACACTGAAGCTTTCTTT . TRBJ1-1 . TRBV4-1
CASSLSGRGAFF TGTGCCAGCAGCTTGTCGGGGAGGGGAGCTTTCTTT . TRBJ1-1 few TRBV5-6
CASSAKGSLNYGYTF TGTGCCAGCAGCGCAAAGGGGTCTCTTAACTATGGCTACACCTTC . TRBJ1-2 . TRBV7-9
CASSLGGRANSPLHF TGTGCCAGCAGCTTGGGGGGCAGGGCTAATTCACCCCTCCACTTT . TRBJ1-6 few TRBV5-6
CASSLGANTEAFF TGTGCCAGCAGCTTAGGAGCGAACACTGAAGCTTTCTTT . TRBJ1-1 many TRBV7-9
CASSQPTGGDYGYTF TGCGCCAGCAGCCAACCTACAGGGGGCGACTATGGCTACACCTTC TRBD1 TRBJ1-2 . TRBV4-1
CASSLNPQAGEKLFF TGCGCCAGCAGCTTGAATCCACAGGCGGGGGAAAAACTGTTTTTT . TRBJ1-4 . TRBV5-1
CASSPLGQGEPQHF TGTGCCAGCTCACCACTCGGGCAGGGGGAGCCCCAGCATTTT TRBD1 TRBJ1-5 few TRBV18
CASSLPQGNTIYF TGTGCCAGTAGCCTCCCCCAGGGAAACACCATATATTTT . TRBJ1-3 . TRBV19
CASSYIGDSPLHF TGTGCCAGCAGTTACATAGGAGATTCACCCCTCCACTTT . TRBJ1-6 . TRBV6-5